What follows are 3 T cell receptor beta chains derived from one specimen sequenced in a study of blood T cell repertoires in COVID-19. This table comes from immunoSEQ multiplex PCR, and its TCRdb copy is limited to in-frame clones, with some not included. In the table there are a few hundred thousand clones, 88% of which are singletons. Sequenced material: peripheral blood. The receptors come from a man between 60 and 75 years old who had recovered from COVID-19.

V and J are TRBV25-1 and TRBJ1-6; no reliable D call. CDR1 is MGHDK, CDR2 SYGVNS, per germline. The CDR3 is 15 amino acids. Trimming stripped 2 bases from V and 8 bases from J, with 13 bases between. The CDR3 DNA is TGTGCCAGCAGTGAACGAAACAGTCGTGATTCACCCCTCCACTTT. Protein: CASSERNSRDSPLHF.

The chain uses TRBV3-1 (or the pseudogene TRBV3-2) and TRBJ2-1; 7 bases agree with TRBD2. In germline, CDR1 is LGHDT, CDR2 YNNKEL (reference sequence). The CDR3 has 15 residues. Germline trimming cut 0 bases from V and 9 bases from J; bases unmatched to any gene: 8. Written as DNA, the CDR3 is TGTGCCAGCAGCCAAGAGGCTAGCGGACTTTCTGAGCAGTTCTTC. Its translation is CASSQEASGLSEQFF.

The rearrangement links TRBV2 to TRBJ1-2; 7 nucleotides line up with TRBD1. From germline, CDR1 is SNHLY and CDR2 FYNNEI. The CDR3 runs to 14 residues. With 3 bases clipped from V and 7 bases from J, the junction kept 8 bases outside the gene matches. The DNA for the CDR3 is TGTGCCAGCAGTGACATGACAGGGAGTAGTGGCTACACCTTC. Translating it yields CASSDMTGSSGYTF.